This TCR beta chain originates from a study of neurological immune-mediated disorders. Study observations and caveats: None of the CDR3 amino acid sequences of expanded clones were shared across subjects, and this suggested private repertoires in all groups.

There are many counts of this clonotype. Its antigen is unknown. The CDR3 contains 11 residues. V was trimmed by 2 bases and J by 7 bases, leaving 3 bases between them. TCRdb reprocessed the 5' RACE reads with MiXCR, giving one entry per CDR3 protein. Of 25,000 to 30,000 distinct CDR3 sequences listed, around 6.3% are singletons. Sequencing used PBMCs. The chain links TRBV12-3 or TRBV12-4 to TRBJ2-1; no clear D. This TCR was sampled from a woman aged 45-59 years in good health. In DNA form, the CDR3 reads TGTGCCAGCAGTTTACGTAATGAGCAGTTCTTC. It translates to CASSLRNEQFF.